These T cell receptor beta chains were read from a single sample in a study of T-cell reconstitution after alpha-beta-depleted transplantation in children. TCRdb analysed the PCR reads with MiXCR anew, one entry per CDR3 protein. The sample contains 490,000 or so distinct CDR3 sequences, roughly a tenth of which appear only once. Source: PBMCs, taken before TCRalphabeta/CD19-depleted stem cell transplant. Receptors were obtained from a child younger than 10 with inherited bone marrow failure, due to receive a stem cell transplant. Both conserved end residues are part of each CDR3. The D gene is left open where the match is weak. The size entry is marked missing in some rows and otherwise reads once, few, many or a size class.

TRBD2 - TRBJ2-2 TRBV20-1 TGCAGTGCTGTTAGCGGGAGGGCCTTCGGGGAGCTGTTTTTT CSAVSGRAFGELFF
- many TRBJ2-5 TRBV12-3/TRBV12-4 TGTGCCAGCAGCCGACAGAGGATCCAAGAGACCCAGTACTTC CASSRQRIQETQYF
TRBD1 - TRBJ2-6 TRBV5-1 TGCGCCAGCAGCCTAATGGACAGGGTCCTCTCTGGGGCCAACGTCCTGACTTTC CASSLMDRVLSGANVLTF
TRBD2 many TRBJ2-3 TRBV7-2 TGTGCCAGCAGCTTTGGCGGGAGCTTCTTAGATACGCAGTATTTT CASSFGGSFLDTQYF
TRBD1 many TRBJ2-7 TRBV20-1 TGCAGTGCTAGAGACGGGACAGGGCACTACGAGCAGTACTTC CSARDGTGHYEQYF
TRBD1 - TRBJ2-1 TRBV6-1 TGTGCCACCAGGAGGACAGGCTCCTACAATGAGCAGTTCTTC CATRRTGSYNEQFF
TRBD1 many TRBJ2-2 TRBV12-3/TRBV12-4 TGTGCCAGCAGTTTAATTTTGACAGGGGCCGGGGAGCTGTTTTTT CASSLILTGAGELFF
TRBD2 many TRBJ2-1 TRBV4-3 TGCGCCAGCAGCCATAGGGCTAAGCGGGACGAGCAGTTCTTC CASSHRAKRDEQFF
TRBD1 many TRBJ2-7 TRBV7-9 TGTGCCAGCAGCTTAGTTGGGACAGGGGGCCGCGAGCAGTACTTC CASSLVGTGGREQYF
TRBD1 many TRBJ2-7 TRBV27 TGTGCCAGCAGTATAAGGGACAGGTCGTACGAGCAGTACTTC CASSIRDRSYEQYF
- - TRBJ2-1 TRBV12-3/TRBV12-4 TGTGCCAGCAGTTTAAAGTTTACGAATGAGCAGTTCTTC CASSLKFTNEQFF
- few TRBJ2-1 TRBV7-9 TGTGCCAGCAGCTTAGTAGAGGCCCACAATGAGCAGTTCTTC CASSLVEAHNEQFF
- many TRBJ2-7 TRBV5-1 TGCGCCAGCCCTTCACCAGGGCCGAGCTCCTACGAGCAGTACTTC CASPSPGPSSYEQYF
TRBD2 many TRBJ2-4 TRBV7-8 TGTGCCAGCAGCTTAGATAGACTAGCGGGAGGTTATAGCAAAAACATTCAGTACTTC CASSLDRLAGGYSKNIQYF
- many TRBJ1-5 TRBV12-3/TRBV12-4 TGTGCCAGCAGTCCAACTACTGAGAATCAGCCCCAGCATTTT CASSPTTENQPQHF
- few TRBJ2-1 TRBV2 TGTGCCAGCAGCCCCTGGACAGTTGAGCAGTTCTTC CASSPWTVEQFF
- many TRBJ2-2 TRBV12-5 TGTGCTAGTGGCCGGGATACCGGGGAGCTGTTTTTT CASGRDTGELFF
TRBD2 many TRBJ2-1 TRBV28 TGTGCCAGCAGTTTGGCGGGAGCCAATGAGCAGTTCTTC CASSLAGANEQFF
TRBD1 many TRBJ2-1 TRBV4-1 TGCGCCAGCAGCCAACGGACAGGGGGCAATGAGCAGTTCTTC CASSQRTGGNEQFF
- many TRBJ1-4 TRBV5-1 TGCGCCAGCAGCTTGGAACGGTTTGATGAAAAACTGTTTTTT CASSLERFDEKLFF
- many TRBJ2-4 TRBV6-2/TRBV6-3 TGTGCCAGCAGTGACAGGACAGCTCGGACGCAAAACATTCAGTACTTC CASSDRTARTQNIQYF
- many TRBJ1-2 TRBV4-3 TGCGCCAGCAGCCTGCCGGGACACTCAAACCCCTACTATGGCTACACCTTC CASSLPGHSNPYYGYTF
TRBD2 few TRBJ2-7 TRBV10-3 TGTGCCATCAGTGGGAGAGTAGCGGGAGTGGAGCAGTACTTC CAISGRVAGVEQYF
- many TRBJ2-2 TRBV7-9 TGTGCCAGCAGCTCCTTCAGGGGCTGGAACACCGGGGAGCTGTTTTTT CASSSFRGWNTGELFF
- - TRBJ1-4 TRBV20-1 TGCAGTGCTAGAGATCGGCGGAGGACCAAGGGAGAAAAACTGTTTTTT CSARDRRRTKGEKLFF
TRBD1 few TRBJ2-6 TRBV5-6 TGTGCCAGCAGCTTGGGGGACAGGGGGTTCTCTGGGGCCAACGTCCTGACTTTC CASSLGDRGFSGANVLTF
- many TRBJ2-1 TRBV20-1 TGCAGTGCTAGAGCAGGGTTTGAGCAGTTCTTC CSARAGFEQFF
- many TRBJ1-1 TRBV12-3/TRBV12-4 TGTGCCAGCAGTCAAATACGTGGAGTGATTATGAACACTGAAGCTTTCTTT CASSQIRGVIMNTEAFF